Sequencing of this TCR beta chain was carried out in a study of CD8+ T cells in alopecia areata. The table lists this clone with a few counts. Antigen unknown. The CDR3 covers 14 residues. The germline V and J ends were trimmed by 2 bases and 6 bases, with 13 bases remaining between them. Germline CDR1 SGHVS, CDR2 FQNEAQ. RNA, once extracted, was reverse transcribed into cDNA for use as the sequencing template. Produced via immunoSEQ multiplex PCR; TCRdb's table is partial and in-frame only. The sample consists of about 200,000 clones, 50% to 70% of them appearing once. Study outcomes and limitations: Sequence data from scalp samples additionally include resident alphabeta T cells of normal skin.

Treatment of the sample: oral pan-JAK inhibitor, 5-10 mg twice daily. Material: CD4+ T cells sorted from blood, obtained around week 50, from a patient treated with tofacitinib. The chain uses TRBV7-8 and TRBJ1-2, with unresolved D. This clonotype was sampled from a human donor with alopecia areata. CDR3 DNA: TGTGCCAGCAGCTTAAGGGCCGACTGGGATGGCTACACCTTC. It specifies CASSLRADWDGYTF.